The rows below give T cell receptor beta chains drawn from one sample of a study of T cell responses to AZD1222 COVID-19 vaccine. The repertoire was sequenced with immunoSEQ multiplex PCR; TCRdb's copy has only in-frame clones and lacks some. The data contain around 100,000 clones, about 90% of them singletons. The sequencing used peripheral blood, collected on day 0 of AZD1222 vaccination. The receptor source for this set is an adult in good health. CDR3s include the opening cysteine and the closing phenylalanine or tryptophan. D genes are given only for firm matches. Size tells how often a clone was seen (once, few, many) or the class of an expanded clone, and some rows leave it out.

j_call	d_call	clone_size	v_call	cdr3_nt	cdr3_aa
TRBJ1-3	.	.	TRBV7-9	TGTGCCAGCAGCTTAGTTGGACAGGGAAACACCATATATTTT	CASSLVGQGNTIYF
TRBJ1-2	.	.	TRBV6-1	TGTGCCAGCAGTGACAGGGTCGGTGGCTACACCTTC	CASSDRVGGYTF
TRBJ2-1	TRBD2	once	TRBV30	TGTGCCTGTCACGTAGCGGGGGTGGGATTTGAGCAGTTCTTC	CACHVAGVGFEQFF
TRBJ2-5	TRBD2	.	TRBV7-2	TGTGCCAGCTCACTAGCGGGGCGTCGGGAGACCCAGTACTTC	CASSLAGRRETQYF
TRBJ2-3	.	.	TRBV5-1	TGCGCCAGCAGCTTCTTTAGTGCGTCATACCGCCGGAACACAGATACGCAGTATTTT	CASSFFSASYRRNTDTQYF
TRBJ2-7	TRBD1	.	TRBV29-1	TGCAGCGTTGACTTGGGACAGGGTACCTACGAGCAGTACTTC	CSVDLGQGTYEQYF
TRBJ1-2	TRBD1	once	TRBV19	TGTGCCAGTGGCTCCGGGACAGCTTATGGCTACACCTTC	CASGSGTAYGYTF
TRBJ1-2	.	.	TRBV18	TGTGCCAGCTCACTTAATAGGGGCGACTATGGCTACACCTTC	CASSLNRGDYGYTF
TRBJ1-5	TRBD1	.	TRBV6-5	TGTGCCAGCGGACAGGGGGCTTTTCAGCCCCAGCATTTT	CASGQGAFQPQHF
TRBJ1-3	.	.	TRBV18	TGTGCCAGCTCACCATCCAGGTCGGGATTTGGGGGAAACACCATATATTTT	CASSPSRSGFGGNTIYF
TRBJ1-6	TRBD1	.	TRBV11-2	TGTGCCAGCAGCTCGACAGGGGCGAGCAGTAATTCACCCCTCCACTTT	CASSSTGASSNSPLHF
TRBJ1-2	TRBD1	few	TRBV19	TGTGCCAGTAGTAAGGCCGACAGGGAGGTCCCCTATGGCTACACCTTC	CASSKADREVPYGYTF
TRBJ1-2	.	.	TRBV9	TGTGCCAGCAGCGTAGGTTGGCAGGGGAGTGGCTACACCTTC	CASSVGWQGSGYTF
TRBJ2-5	.	.	TRBV5-1	TGCGCCAGCAGCTTTGGCGGGATGGAGACCCAGTACTTC	CASSFGGMETQYF
TRBJ1-5	.	.	TRBV28	TGTGCCAGCAGTTTAACCTCTTGGGGCAATCAGCCCCAGCATTTT	CASSLTSWGNQPQHF
TRBJ1-6	.	.	TRBV4-2	TGTGCCAGCAGCCAAGCTCAAGGAAGGGCGGGGCCCTCAGGATCACCCCTCCACTTT	CASSQAQGRAGPSGSPLHF
TRBJ1-5	.	.	TRBV3-1/TRBV3-2	TGTGCCAGCAGCCAACAACCGAATCAGCCCCAGCATTTT	CASSQQPNQPQHF
TRBJ2-1	TRBD2	.	TRBV5-4	TGTGCCAGCAGCTCGGTAGCGGGACTAGCGGGACACAATGAGCAGTTCTTC	CASSSVAGLAGHNEQFF
TRBJ1-6	TRBD1	.	TRBV19	TGTGCCAGTAGGAGGGACAGGGGCAATTCACCCCTCCACTTT	CASRRDRGNSPLHF
TRBJ2-5	.	once	TRBV5-4	TGTGCCACCTCCCCCCGGGACTGGAGACAAGAGACCCAGTACTTC	CATSPRDWRQETQYF
TRBJ1-2	.	.	TRBV2	TGTGCCAGCAGTGAATCGGGGGGGCCGCTTGGCTACACCTTC	CASSESGGPLGYTF
TRBJ2-7	.	.	TRBV6-5	TGTGCCAGCAGTCCCGAACAGGGTTTCTACGAGCAGTACTTC	CASSPEQGFYEQYF
TRBJ1-6	TRBD1	.	TRBV5-1	TGCGCCAGCAGCCGACAGGGGTCATTTGATTCACCCCTCCACTTT	CASSRQGSFDSPLHF
TRBJ1-2	.	.	TRBV28	TGTGCCAGCAGACCCTTTGCTAACTATGGCTACACCTTC	CASRPFANYGYTF
TRBJ1-2	TRBD1	.	TRBV27	TGTGCCAGCAGCCCTTCCCGGGACAGTATTTATGGCTACACCTTC	CASSPSRDSIYGYTF
TRBJ2-5	.	.	TRBV10-2	TGCGCCAGCGGGGGGGGCGGAGAGACCCAGTACTTC	CASGGGGETQYF
TRBJ1-5	.	.	TRBV28	TGTGCCAGCAGTTTGTGGAATCAGCCCCAGCATTTT	CASSLWNQPQHF
TRBJ2-1	TRBD2	.	TRBV7-2	TGTGCCAGCAGCTTAGCGGCTAGCGGGGGGACTAACAATGAGCAGTTCTTC	CASSLAASGGTNNEQFF
TRBJ1-5	.	few	TRBV2	TGTGCCAGCAGTGGTTCCCACAGCAATCAGCCCCAGCATTTT	CASSGSHSNQPQHF
TRBJ1-2	.	.	TRBV4-3	TGCGCCAGCAGCCAAGATCGTGTGGGGGTGAACTATGGCTACACCTTC	CASSQDRVGVNYGYTF
TRBJ2-7	.	.	TRBV7-8	TGTGCCAGCAGCTTAGTCGAAGCGGAGTCCTACGAGCAGTACTTC	CASSLVEAESYEQYF
TRBJ1-2	.	.	TRBV10-3	TGTGCCATCAGTGAGCCTACGGACACCTTCTATGGCTACACCTTC	CAISEPTDTFYGYTF
TRBJ1-4	.	once	TRBV7-9	TGTGCCAGCAGCCCACCCGTTGCGCACGAAAAACTGTTTTTT	CASSPPVAHEKLFF
TRBJ1-2	.	.	TRBV7-9	TGTGCCAGCAGCTTAGGTTCCGCACGTGGCTACACCTTC	CASSLGSARGYTF
TRBJ2-7	.	.	TRBV9	TGTGCCAGCAGCGATAAGGGATCTACGGTCGAGCAGTACTTC	CASSDKGSTVEQYF
TRBJ1-1	.	.	TRBV7-9	TGTGCCAGCAGCTTCCCGGGACACTCTCTTCCCACTGAAGCTTTCTTT	CASSFPGHSLPTEAFF
TRBJ1-3	.	.	TRBV29-1	TGCAGCGTTGGTCCCGTACCCGGAAACACCATATATTTT	CSVGPVPGNTIYF
TRBJ1-5	TRBD1	.	TRBV7-8	TGTGCCAGCAGCTTAGCGGGGCAGGGGGCTGGGTATAGCAATCAGCCCCAGCATTTT	CASSLAGQGAGYSNQPQHF
TRBJ2-1	.	.	TRBV11-2	TGTGCCAGCAGCCCAACCCCGAAACTCAATGAGCAGTTCTTC	CASSPTPKLNEQFF
TRBJ1-1	.	once	TRBV4-2	TGTGCCAGCAGCCTAAAATCGGGCCTACCGAACACTGAAGCTTTCTTT	CASSLKSGLPNTEAFF
TRBJ1-1	.	.	TRBV18	TGTGCCAGCTCACCTCCAGGTTTGGGGAACACTGAAGCTTTCTTT	CASSPPGLGNTEAFF
TRBJ1-4	TRBD1	.	TRBV13	TGTGCCACCTCTTTAGGGGGCCGCGGAGAAAAACTGTTTTTT	CATSLGGRGEKLFF
TRBJ1-1	.	.	TRBV11-2	TGTGCCAGCAGCTTAGGTGCGGGTAGGGGTGAAGCTTTCTTT	CASSLGAGRGEAFF
TRBJ2-3	.	.	TRBV12-3/TRBV12-4	TGTGCCAGCAGGAGGGAGACCGGAGATACGCAGTATTTT	CASRRETGDTQYF
TRBJ1-5	TRBD1	.	TRBV19	TGTGCCAGTAGTACGACAGGGGTTGGATGGAGTCAGCCCCAGCATTTT	CASSTTGVGWSQPQHF
TRBJ2-2	.	.	TRBV24-1	TGTGCCACCAGTGATTTTTCCCAGGACCGCACCGGGGAGCTGTTTTTT	CATSDFSQDRTGELFF
TRBJ2-7	TRBD1	.	TRBV7-6	TGTGCCAGCAGCAAATCCACAGGGGACCCTTCCTACGAGCAGTACTTC	CASSKSTGDPSYEQYF
TRBJ1-1	TRBD1	.	TRBV18	TGTGCCAGCTCACCTACGAGGCCGGGGACAGGGGGGTTGAACACTGAAGCTTTCTTT	CASSPTRPGTGGLNTEAFF
TRBJ1-1	TRBD1	.	TRBV14	TGTGCCAGCAGCCAACACTCAGGGGGCGCGACTGAAGCTTTCTTT	CASSQHSGGATEAFF
TRBJ1-6	.	.	TRBV18	TGTGCCAGCTCACCCGGGGGACAAAGGCCGACCCGTACGTATTCACCCCTCCACTTT	CASSPGGQRPTRTYSPLHF
TRBJ1-2	.	.	TRBV20-1	TGCAGTGCTAGTACGGTGGCCAGGTCTGGCTACACCTTC	CSASTVARSGYTF
TRBJ1-1	TRBD1	.	TRBV11-2	TGTGCCAGCAGCCAGGACAGGGGAATTTCTGAAGCTTTCTTT	CASSQDRGISEAFF
TRBJ1-2	TRBD1	once	TRBV6-5	TGTGCCAGCACCTTGGACAGGGTTTATGGCTACACCTTC	CASTLDRVYGYTF